A single sample is the source of the 17 T cell receptor beta chains below, sequenced in a study of OX40 agonist ivuxolimab in advanced cancers. This table comes from immunoSEQ multiplex PCR, and its TCRdb copy is limited to in-frame clones, with some not included. There are about 90,000 clones in the sample; roughly 87% occur only once, and 1.3% to 1.5% lies in the top ten. Sequenced here: CD4+ or CD8+ T cells sorted from blood, sampled in a trial of the OX40 agonist ivuxolimab. Every receptor here comes from an adult with an advanced solid tumor such as melanoma, head and neck, liver or kidney cancer.

CDR3 residues: CASSSGTGGAYYGYTF. The CDR3 DNA reads TGTGCCAGCAGCTCCGGGACAGGGGGCGCCTACTATGGCTACACCTTC. The chain is built from TRBV5-6 and TRBJ1-2, with TRBD1 matching 12 bases. V trimming: 3 bases; J trimming: 3 bases; junction bases outside the gene matches: 6. This CDR3 region has 16 residues. Germline V lookup: CDR1 SGHDT, CDR2 YYEEEE.

This clone appeared once. V is TRBV27 and J is TRBJ1-1; TRBD1 is a possible D gene (6 bases). CDR1 is MNHEY, CDR2 SMNVEV, per germline (reference sequence). This CDR3 region has 15 residues. Trimming shortened V by 7 bases and J by 2 bases, and 17 bases separated the two germline ends. The CDR3 spells CASTEQGRGNTEAFF. CDR3 DNA: TGTGCCAGCACCGAACAGGGTCGGGGAAACACTGAAGCTTTCTTT.

The chain is built from TRBV7-8 and TRBJ1-1, with 8 positions matching TRBD1. The CDR3 loop spans 18 amino acids. Germline lookup yields CDR1 SGHVS and CDR2 FQNEAQ. V was clipped by 5 bases and J by 3 bases; unmatched bases: 17. As DNA, the CDR3 is TGTGCCAGCAGCCCATCGTCCCAGGGGGCAAGGTTGGACACTGAAGCTTTCTTT. Its translation: CASSPSSQGARLDTEAFF.

The chain employs TRBV6-5 and TRBJ2-7; the D gene could be TRBD1 or TRBD2 (5 bases each). This CDR3 spans 15 amino acids. Germline V gene sequence: CDR1 MNHEY, CDR2 SVGAGI. Trimming removed 7 bases at V and 0 bases at J, with 16 bases between. CDR3 residues: CASISSYGASYEQYF. Written as DNA, the CDR3 is TGTGCCAGCATTTCTTCCTACGGGGCCTCCTACGAGCAGTACTTC.

This clone appeared once. This chain connects TRBV27 to TRBJ2-7, with D maybe TRBD2 (6 bases). Germline V gene sequence: CDR1 MNHEY, CDR2 SMNVEV (reference sequence). The CDR3 is 15 residues long. Trimming removed 5 bases at V and 2 bases at J, with 16 bases between. The CDR3 reads CASSLRGNLAYEQYF. The DNA for the CDR3 is TGTGCCAGCAGTCTACGGGGGAACTTGGCCTACGAGCAGTACTTC.

The chain couples TRBV6-1 to TRBJ2-5; D remains unclear. Trimming removed 2 bases at V and 2 bases at J, with 12 bases between. Germline CDR1 and CDR2: MNHNS and SASEGT. The CDR3 loop spans 15 amino acids. In DNA, the CDR3 is TGTGCCAGCAGTGAAACGAACCTGGGGCAAGAGACCCAGTACTTC. The encoded protein is CASSETNLGQETQYF.

The rearrangement joins TRBV2 to TRBJ1-2, with TRBD1 matching 9 bases. Germline V lookup: CDR1 SNHLY, CDR2 FYNNEI. The CDR3 is made up of 14 amino acids. After removal of 6 bases from V and 5 bases from J, the junction contained 7 bases not matched to a gene. The DNA for the CDR3 is TGTGCCAGCAGCTGGGACAGGGAAGGTTATGGCTACACCTTC. It codes for CASSWDREGYGYTF.

The chain employs TRBV6-5 and TRBJ1-2, with 7 bases fitting TRBD1. This CDR3 is 15 amino acids long. Germline CDR1 and CDR2: MNHEY and SVGAGI. J lost 2 bases, V lost 0 bases, and 3 bases had no gene match. The CDR3 loop reads CASSYSGTANYGYTF. The CDR3 DNA reads as TGTGCCAGCAGTTACTCCGGGACAGCCAACTATGGCTACACCTTC.

This clone was recorded once. The chain recombines TRBV15 with TRBJ2-6; D gene unclear. CDR1 is LNHNV, CDR2 YYDKDF, per germline (reference sequence). Trimming removed 3 bases from V and 0 bases from J, with 9 bases in between. The CDR3 covers 16 residues. CDR3: CATSSVGRSGANVLTF. Written as DNA, the CDR3 is TGTGCCACCAGCAGCGTAGGGCGCTCTGGGGCCAACGTCCTGACTTTC.

V gene TRBV7-2 combines with J gene TRBJ1-1; D perhaps matches TRBD1 (6 bases). CDR3 length equals 16 residues. From germline, CDR1 is SGHTA and CDR2 FQGNSA. Trimming stripped 5 bases from V and 2 bases from J, with 18 bases between. Here the CDR3 DNA reads TGTGCCAGCAGCCTAAAACCCGGACAGATAAACACTGAAGCTTTCTTT. It specifies CASSLKPGQINTEAFF.

V usage is TRBV7-9 and J usage is TRBJ1-1, with D hard to call. With 7 bases removed from V and 2 bases from J, the gap between germline ends came to 14 bases. In germline, CDR1 is SEHNR, CDR2 FQNEAQ (reference sequence). This CDR3 contains 14 residues. Here the CDR3 reads CASTPLGVNTEAFF. The CDR3 region has the DNA TGTGCCAGCACCCCGCTCGGGGTAAACACTGAAGCTTTCTTT.

V is TRBV7-9 and J is TRBJ1-6; TRBD1 is a possible D gene (5 bases). The CDR3 spans 14 residues. Germline loops: CDR1 SEHNR, CDR2 FQNEAQ (reference sequence). V dropped 6 bases and J dropped 12 bases, with 18 bases sitting between them. This chain's CDR3 is CASRPSGGMGPLHF. CDR3 DNA: TGTGCCAGCAGGCCGTCGGGGGGTATGGGACCCCTCCACTTT. The entire variable domain, with the rest obtained from reference TRBV7-9 and TRBJ1-6, is as follows: DTGVSQNPRHKITKRGQNVTFRCDPISEHNRLYWYRQTLGQGPEFLTYFQNEAQLEKSRLLSDRFSAERPKGSFSTLEIQRTEQGDSAMYLCASRPSGGMGPLHFGNGTRLTVT.

The chain carries TRBV5-4 and TRBJ2-3; D is possibly TRBD2 (6 bases). This CDR3 comprises 17 residues. Looked up from germline, CDR1 is SGHNT and CDR2 is YYREEE (reference sequence). Deletions cut 5 bases from V and 2 bases from J, with 21 bases between. The CDR3 DNA is TGTGCCAGCAGGCCCCCCCCATCGCGGGGCCTCACAGATACGCAGTATTTT. Its translation is CASRPPPSRGLTDTQYF.

The CDR3 spells CSVEDKRGASGNTIYF. The CDR3 nucleotides are TGCAGCGTTGAAGATAAGAGGGGCGCGTCCGGAAACACCATATATTTT. The chain uses TRBV29-1 and TRBJ1-3, with a weak D call TRBD1 (5 bases). The CDR3 length is 16 residues. Germline V gene lookup returns CDR1 SQVTM and CDR2 ANQGSEA. The V and J ends lost 0 bases and 4 bases respectively, with 16 bases between them.

The V call is TRBV11-2, the J call TRBJ2-2, with D maybe TRBD1 (6 bases). Trimming took off 6 bases at V and 1 base at J, with 15 bases between the two ends. The CDR3 is 16 amino acids. Germline loops: CDR1 SGHAT, CDR2 FQNNGV. The CDR3 sequence: CASRVTGYGNTGELFF. CDR3 DNA: TGTGCCAGCAGAGTAACAGGGTACGGGAACACCGGGGAGCTGTTTTTT.

Details on this clone: Other DNA sequences in this specimen translate into the identical CDR3. V gene TRBV5-4 combines with J gene TRBJ1-3; D not resolved. The V end was cut by 0 bases, the J end by 0 bases, with 4 bases between. CDR3 length: 14 amino acids. Looked up from germline, CDR1 is SGHNT and CDR2 is YYREEE (reference sequence). CDR3 protein: CASSLGGSGNTIYF. CDR3 nucleotide sequence: TGTGCCAGCAGCTTGGGGGGCTCTGGAAACACCATATATTTT.

This chain connects TRBV7-9 to TRBJ2-3; 13 nucleotides line up with TRBD2. The germline gives CDR1 SEHNR, CDR2 FQNEAQ (reference sequence). J was trimmed by 6 bases and V by 1 base; bases with no gene match: 13. The CDR3 is 19 residues long. CDR3 sequence reads: CASSLGVSGGLAGVDTQYF. As DNA, the CDR3 is TGTGCCAGCAGCTTAGGGGTATCGGGCGGACTAGCGGGAGTGGATACGCAGTATTTT.